The clone carrying this T cell receptor beta chain was detected only once. What it binds is not known. The sample is drawn from a study of STAT3 mutations in large granular lymphocyte leukemia. Whole-study results and caveats: After therapy, about 35% of the 18 patients switched clonotypes, all new clones STAT3 wild type. In several patients, dominant TCR clone burden exceeded STAT3 mutant burden. At least one immunodominant TCR beta clonotype appeared in every T-cell large granular lymphocyte leukemia patient.

TCRdb's copy holds only in-frame clones and misses some; the assay was immunoSEQ multiplex PCR. The repertoire consists of roughly 14,000 clones, with around nine tenths occurring once and the leading ten covering less than 9.5%. Unmatched junction bases numbered 16, after V lost 5 bases and J lost 6 bases. From germline, CDR1 is SQVTM and CDR2 ANQGSEA. This CDR3 comprises 16 residues. Sequencing was performed on peripheral blood mononuclear cells. This clonotype was obtained from a woman in her forties or fifties with T-cell large granular lymphocyte leukemia. Some clones in this sample may be carry-over from other donors' samples. This chain links TRBV29-1 with TRBJ1-2; TRBD1 matches at 9 bases. The CDR3 region has the DNA TGCAGCGTTCCCACCGGGACAGGGTCGGTAAAGGATGGCTACACCTTC. It specifies CSVPTGTGSVKDGYTF. Full variable domain (missing parts from reference TRBV29-1 and TRBJ1-2): SAVISQKPSRDICQRGTSLTIQCQVDSQVTMMFWYRQQPGQSLTLIATANQGSEATYESGFVIDKFPISRPNLTFSTLTVSNMSPEDSSIYLCSVPTGTGSVKDGYTFGSGTRLTVV.